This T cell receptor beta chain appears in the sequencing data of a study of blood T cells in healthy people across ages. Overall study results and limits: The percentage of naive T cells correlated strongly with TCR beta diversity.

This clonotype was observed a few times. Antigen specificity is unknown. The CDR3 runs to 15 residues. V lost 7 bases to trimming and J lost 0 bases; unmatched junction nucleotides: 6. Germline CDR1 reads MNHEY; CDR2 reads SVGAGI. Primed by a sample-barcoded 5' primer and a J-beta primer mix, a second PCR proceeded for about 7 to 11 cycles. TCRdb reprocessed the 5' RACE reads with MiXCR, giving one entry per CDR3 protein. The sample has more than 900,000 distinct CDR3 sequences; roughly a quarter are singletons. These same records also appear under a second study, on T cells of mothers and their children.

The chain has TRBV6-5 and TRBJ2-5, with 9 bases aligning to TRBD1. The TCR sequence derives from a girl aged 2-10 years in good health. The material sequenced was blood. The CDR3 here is CASTLQGANQETQYF. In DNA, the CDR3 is TGTGCCAGCACCCTACAGGGGGCTAACCAAGAGACCCAGTACTTC.